This T cell receptor beta chain was sequenced for a study of HIV-infected patients and healthy controls. cDNA was made from roughly 470 ng RNA using alpha and beta constant primers. Each of the alpha and beta chains got its own library through chain-specific third strand synthesis with indices. All rearrangements within a chain used one primer pair; cDNA molecules carried barcodes. TCRdb reanalysed the 5' RACE reads using MiXCR and keeps one entry per CDR3 protein. The profile shows around 11,000 distinct CDR3 sequences, more than 9% of them singletons. Trimming left V 0 bases short and J 4 bases short, with 30 bases between. The CDR3 covers 21 residues. CDR1 MGHRA and CDR2 YSYEKL come from the germline V gene. Whole blood was used without fractionation, so all unsorted peripheral T cells were included. Broader study findings: Untreated HIV+ repertoires had roughly threefold fewer distinct CDR3s and lower Shannon diversity than healthy controls.

This clonotype came up many times. Its antigen is not known. The TCR comes from an adult with HIV infection. The chain links TRBV4-1 to TRBJ1-2; D not certain. This sample comprised blood, obtained before antiretroviral therapy. The CDR3 sequence: CASSQDIWRAEPEETLYGYTF. For the CDR3, the DNA is TGCGCCAGCAGCCAAGATATTTGGAGAGCGGAACCGGAGGAGACACTCTATGGCTACACCTTC.